The clone carrying this T cell receptor (beta chain) was seen only once. This entry is derived from a study of cytomegalovirus exposure and HLA in healthy donors. The PCR ran on 60 Vbeta and 13 Jbeta primers. Here immunoSEQ multiplex PCR was the method, and the copy in TCRdb shows in-frame clones only, minus some. The table shows fewer than 250,000 clones, with about 80% occurring only once. This CDR3 comprises 13 residues. The germline V gene has CDR1 SEHNR and CDR2 FQNEAQ (reference sequence). V shed 10 bases, J shed 10 bases, and the junction held 6 bases outside the gene matches. Sequencing input: PBMCs. This TCR derives from a middle-aged woman in good health and CMV-seronegative. This sequence joins TRBV7-9 and TRBJ2-1; 14 nucleotides line up with TRBD2. DNA of the CDR3: TGTGCCACCGAGGGACTAGCGGGAGCAGAGCAGTTCTTC. It is translated as CATEGLAGAEQFF.